The 15 T cell receptor beta chains given below trace back to one sample, sequenced in a study of regulatory T cells in long-lasting Graves disease. Researchers made TCR beta libraries by using iRepertoire HTBI primers and running Arm-PCR on CDR3 regions. TCRdb re-called the multiplex PCR reads through MiXCR, storing one row per CDR3 protein. The sample has 620,000 or so distinct CDR3 sequences, roughly 15% seen once; the top ten hold around 19%. Time point of the sample: newly diagnosed GD, antithyroid drugs for less than 3 months. TCR sequences were obtained from RNA taken from PBMCs. This sample also appeared in a second study, on T cells in Graves' hyperthyroidism and ophthalmopathy.

Source: peripheral blood mononuclear cells (PBMCs), taken at new diagnosis, from a patient treated with antithyroid drugs. The receptors were gathered from a woman aged 30 to 39 with Graves disease.

The V and J genes are TRBV6-1 and TRBJ2-2, with D possibly TRBD1 on 5 matching bases. CDR3 size: 14 residues. The germline V and J ends were trimmed by 6 bases and 1 base, with 9 bases remaining between them. Germline V gene lookup returns CDR1 MNHNS and CDR2 SASEGT. The DNA of the CDR3 is TGTGCCAGCAGACCCCAGGGGAACACCGGGGAGCTGTTTTTT. This codes for CASRPQGNTGELFF.

This clonotype has only a few counts. V usage is TRBV27 and J usage is TRBJ1-2; D is uncertain. CDR1 MNHEY and CDR2 SMNVEV come from the germline V gene (reference sequence). V was pared by 6 bases and J by 2 bases, with 10 bases between. The CDR3 sequence is 13 residues long. The CDR3 DNA reads as TGTGCCAGCAGGGGGAACGGGAACTATGGCTACACCTTC. Its protein product is CASRGNGNYGYTF.

The V call is TRBV25-1, the J call TRBJ2-1; 9 bases map to TRBD1. The CDR3 extends over 15 amino acids. Unmatched junction bases numbered 9, after V lost 7 bases and J lost 5 bases. Germline V CDR1 and CDR2: MGHDK, SYGVNS. The DNA for the CDR3 is TGTGCCAGCACTTCCTGGACAGGGGCGAACAATGAGCAGTTCTTC. It codes for CASTSWTGANNEQFF.

This clonotype was seen a few times. V and J are TRBV4-1 and TRBJ2-1; D might be TRBD2 (6 bases). The V end lost 0 bases, the J end lost 9 bases, and 12 bases lay between the germline ends. This CDR3 is built from 14 residues. From germline, CDR1 is MGHRA and CDR2 YSYEKL. The CDR3 sequence: CASSQDGGGVEQFF. The CDR3 DNA sequence: TGCGCCAGCAGCCAAGATGGGGGAGGAGTTGAGCAGTTCTTC.

This clonotype has ten or more counts. The gene calls are TRBV6-1 and TRBJ2-7; TRBD2 matches at 12 bases. Germline lookup yields CDR1 MNHNS and CDR2 SASEGT. The J segment lost 3 bases and the V segment lost 6 bases, leaving 6 bases of the junction unmatched. The CDR3 covers 15 residues. CDR3 DNA: TGTGCCAGCAGCACGACTAGCGGGAGCCGCTACGAGCAGTACTTC. Residues: CASSTTSGSRYEQYF.

With regard to this clonotype: A much bigger clone sits one base away, suggesting this may be a read error. This chain uses TRBV29-1 with TRBJ1-2; no firm D call. Germline V gene data show CDR1 as SQVTM and CDR2 as ANQGSEA. Trimming shortened V by 3 bases and J by 0 bases, and 8 bases separated the two germline ends. CDR3 size: 13 residues. In DNA, the CDR3 is TGCAGCGTTGACTCAAACGCTAACTATGGCTACACCTTC. Amino acid sequence: CSVDSNANYGYTF.

This sequence joins TRBV7-6 and TRBJ2-2, with TRBD1 matching over 7 bases. Trimming removed 4 bases from V and 6 bases from J; junction bases left unmatched: 8. This CDR3 spans 15 amino acids. Germline CDR1 and CDR2: SGHVS and FNYEAQ. The DNA of the CDR3 is TGTGCCAGCAGCTCCTGGGACAGTTTGGCCGGGGAGCTGTTTTTT. Translation gives CASSSWDSLAGELFF.

This clonotype occurred a few times. This chain links TRBV24-1 with TRBJ2-3, with 9 bases identical to TRBD2. With V trimmed by 9 bases and J by 6 bases, 6 bases remained unmatched. In germline, CDR1 is KGHDR, CDR2 SFDVKD. This CDR3 comprises 13 residues. The CDR3 spells CATAGGGEDTQYF. In DNA, the CDR3 is TGTGCCACCGCGGGAGGGGGCGAGGATACGCAGTATTTT.

This clonotype was detected a few times. The genes are TRBV6-1 and TRBJ2-2; 11 nucleotides line up with TRBD2. CDR3 size: 14 residues. Germline V gene sequence: CDR1 MNHNS, CDR2 SASEGT. V dropped 8 bases and J dropped 6; count of bases not matched to a gene: 5. In DNA, the CDR3 is TGTGCCAGCCGACTAGCGGGACCTTCCGGGGAGCTGTTTTTT. Translation: CASRLAGPSGELFF.

This chain connects TRBV7-8 to TRBJ1-1; 9 bases fit TRBD1. The CDR3 spans 17 residues. Germline CDR1 reads SGHVS; CDR2 reads FQNEAQ. The ends lost 1 base at V and 0 bases at J; junction bases unmatched: 6. CDR3 DNA: TGTGCCAGCAGCTTAGGGGGGACAGGGCGGGTGAACACTGAAGCTTTCTTT. Its translation is CASSLGGTGRVNTEAFF.

This clonotype occurred a few times. The chain links TRBV3-1 to TRBJ2-3; D uncertain. This CDR3 has 16 amino acids. V lost 5 bases and J lost 0, with 15 bases in between. Germline assignment: CDR1 LGHDT and CDR2 YNNKEL (reference sequence). This chain's CDR3 is CASSFYRPLSTDTQYF. The CDR3 region has the DNA TGTGCCAGCAGCTTCTACCGACCCTTAAGCACAGATACGCAGTATTTT.

This clonotype has a count of ten or more. The chain combines TRBV20-1 with TRBJ2-7; tentative D call: TRBD1 (6 bases). CDR1 is DFQATT and CDR2 is SNEGSKA in the germline V gene (reference sequence). CDR3 length: 15 residues. V was shortened by 1 base and J by 4 bases, with 17 bases between the two germline ends. This chain's CDR3 is CSARGTAGTTYEQYF. CDR3 sequence (DNA): TGCAGTGCTAGAGGTACGGCAGGGACAACGTACGAGCAGTACTTC.

The chain joins TRBV2 to TRBJ2-7, with D hard to call. The ends were cut back, 4 bases at V and 5 bases at J, with 12 bases in the middle. Germline lookup yields CDR1 SNHLY and CDR2 FYNNEI. The CDR3 has 13 residues. The CDR3 is CASSGSLVDEQYF. The CDR3, as DNA: TGTGCCAGCAGTGGTAGCCTGGTCGACGAGCAGTACTTC.

This clonotype showed up just a few times. V usage is TRBV7-8 and J usage is TRBJ2-1; D is undetermined. Germline V lookup: CDR1 SGHVS, CDR2 FQNEAQ. The CDR3 has 16 residues. The V gene lost 2 bases and the J gene lost 4 bases, with 15 bases spanning the gap. CDR3 in DNA: TGTGCCAGCAGCTTACTGGGTCACAAGGGTTACAATGAGCAGTTCTTC. The encoded protein is CASSLLGHKGYNEQFF.

This clonotype was picked up one time. The rearrangement uses TRBV18 and TRBJ1-2; no clear D. Germline V CDR1 and CDR2: KGHSH, LQKENI. The V gene lost 0 bases and the J gene lost 0 bases, with 11 bases spanning the gap. The CDR3 runs 16 residues. The CDR3, as DNA: TGTGCCAGCTCACCACCAAACTACGGAGCTAACTATGGCTACACCTTC. Its translation is CASSPPNYGANYGYTF.